This T cell receptor (beta chain) was sequenced in a study of blood T cell repertoires in COVID-19. CDR1 and CDR2 from the germline V gene are LGHDT and YNNKEL (reference sequence). This CDR3 contains 14 residues. Trimming removed 2 bases from V and 6 bases from J, with 13 bases in between. Assay: immunoSEQ multiplex PCR; the TCRdb copy retains only in-frame clones and omits some. The sample contains 300,000 to 350,000 clones, over 75% of which appear only once. Categorization into cohorts depended on clinical history that participants reported. The chain joins TRBV3-1 (or the pseudogene TRBV3-2) to TRBJ1-2; D is undetermined. The sample taken for sequencing was PBMCs or T cells enriched from blood (not recorded which). The receptor was isolated from a woman younger than 45 who had recovered from COVID-19. This CDR3 is CASSQPRRCNGYTF. The CDR3, as DNA: TGTGCCAGCAGCCAACCACGGCGGTGCAATGGCTACACCTTC.